The clone carrying this T cell receptor beta chain was counted a single time. What it recognizes is unknown. Trimming took 4 bases from V and 1 from J; bases not matched to a gene: 1. The CDR3 sequence is 15 residues long. Germline CDR1 and CDR2: SGHDN and FVKESK. This entry comes from a study of graft-versus-host responses after intestinal transplantation. Clones were sequenced by immunoSEQ multiplex PCR, and TCRdb holds only the in-frame ones, with some missing. The sample records roughly 90,000 clones, 80% to 95% being singletons. V usage is TRBV14 and J usage is TRBJ2-2; 9 bases align to TRBD2. The TCR comes from a human donor who was the organ donor for an intestinal transplant. The input for sequencing was unstimulated CD4+ T cells sorted from spleen or lymph node cells, taken before transplant. The CDR3 DNA sequence: TGTGCCAGCAGCCGGACTAGCGAGAACACCGGGGAGCTGTTTTTT. Encoded protein: CASSRTSENTGELFF.